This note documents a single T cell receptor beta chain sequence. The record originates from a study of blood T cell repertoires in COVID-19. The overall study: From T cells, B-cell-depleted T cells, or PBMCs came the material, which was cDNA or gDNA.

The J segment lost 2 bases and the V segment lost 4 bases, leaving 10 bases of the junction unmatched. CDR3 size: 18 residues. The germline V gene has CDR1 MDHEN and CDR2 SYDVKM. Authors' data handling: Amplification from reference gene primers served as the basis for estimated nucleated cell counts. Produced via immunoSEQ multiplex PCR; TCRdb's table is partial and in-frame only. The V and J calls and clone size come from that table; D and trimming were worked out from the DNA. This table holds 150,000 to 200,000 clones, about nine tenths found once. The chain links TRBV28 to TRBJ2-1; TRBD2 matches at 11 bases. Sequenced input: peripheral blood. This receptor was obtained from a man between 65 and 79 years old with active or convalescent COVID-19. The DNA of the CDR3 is TGTGCCAGCAGTTCATCGGGACTAGCGGAAATGCCCTACAATGAGCAGTTCTTC. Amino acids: CASSSSGLAEMPYNEQFF.